This TCR beta chain was observed in a study of radiotherapy plus CTLA-4 blockade in lung cancer. Overall study: Objective response rate was around 20%; disease control rate, around 33%. Study conclusions and caveats: With interferon-beta, early dynamics of blood T cell clones were reported to best predict response.

Alongside CTLA-4 blockade with ipilimumab, patients with chemo-refractory metastatic non-small-cell lung cancer received focal radiation. This clone was seen a single time. The antigen remains undetermined. Trimming cost V 8 bases and J 0 bases; bases outside gene matches: 3. The CDR3 totals 15 residues. Germline V gene lookup returns CDR1 MNHNS and CDR2 SASEGT. TCRdb's copy holds only in-frame clones and misses some; the assay was immunoSEQ multiplex PCR. The sample yields tens of thousands of clones, 83% seen once. The source material was peripheral blood, sampled from a patient treated with radiotherapy plus ipilimumab. The J gene is TRBJ1-3, the V gene TRBV6-1, with 11 bases identical to TRBD1. This TCR came from a human donor with non-small cell lung cancer who had stable disease on radiotherapy plus ipilimumab. This CDR3 reads CASRGQGVSGNTIYF. The CDR3 DNA reads TGTGCCAGCCGGGGACAGGGGGTCTCTGGAAACACCATATATTTT.